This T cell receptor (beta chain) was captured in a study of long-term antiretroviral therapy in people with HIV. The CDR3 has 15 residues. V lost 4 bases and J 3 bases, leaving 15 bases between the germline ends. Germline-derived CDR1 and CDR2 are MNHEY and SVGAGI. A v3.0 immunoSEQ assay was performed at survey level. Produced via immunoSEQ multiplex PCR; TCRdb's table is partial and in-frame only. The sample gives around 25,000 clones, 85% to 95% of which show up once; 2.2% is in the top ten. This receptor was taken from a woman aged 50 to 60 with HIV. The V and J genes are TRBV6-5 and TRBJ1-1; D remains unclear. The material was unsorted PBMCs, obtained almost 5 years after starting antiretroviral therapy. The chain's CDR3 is CASSSPREEDTEAFF. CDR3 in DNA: TGTGCCAGCAGTTCCCCCCGGGAGGAAGACACTGAAGCTTTCTTT.